This T cell receptor beta chain was retrieved from a study of T cell responses to AZD1222 COVID-19 vaccine. Looking at the study overall: Pooling was applied to second doses at about 4 or about 12 weeks.

Points from the study as a whole: Distributed over spike, vaccine-associated CD4 TCRs predominated at 160-218 and 743-854. Unmutated variant regions reportedly attract nearly half of all spike-specific TCRs. Most donors were white British, females outnumbered males, and clonal diversity was possibly underestimated.

On this clone: Its antigen is not identified.

Germline CDR1 is SGHTA and CDR2 is FQGNSA. The CDR3 has 17 residues. V lost 1 base, J lost 1 base, and 7 bases stayed unmatched. Sequenced by immunoSEQ multiplex PCR; TCRdb stores in-frame clones only, minus some. Of approximately 140,000 clones detected, about 93% appear once; the ten largest clones hold 4% to 5.5%. The chain combines TRBV7-2 with TRBJ2-3; 8 nucleotides align to TRBD1. The TCR comes from an adult in good health. Sequencing used peripheral blood, obtained on day 0 of AZD1222 vaccination. The CDR3, as DNA: TGTGCCAGCAGCTTAGACCAGCAGGGGGCTGGCACAGATACGCAGTATTTT. Translating gives CASSLDQQGAGTDTQYF.